Presented here are 7 T cell receptor beta chains from one specimen sequenced in a study of control samples from healthy donors and cancer patients. The data were produced by immunoSEQ multiplex PCR, yet TCRdb's version contains in-frame clones alone and is incomplete. The data contain over 75,000 clones, around four fifths of them singletons. Sequencing was carried out using blood. These receptors were taken from a man in his thirties or forties in good health.

This chain links TRBV25-1 with TRBJ1-5; a possible D gene is TRBD1 (6 bases). Trimming cost V 2 bases and J 0 bases, with 17 bases left between them. Germline V CDR1 and CDR2: MGHDK, SYGVNS. The CDR3 is made up of 18 amino acids. The CDR3 sequence: CASSERWTVTYSNQPQHF. CDR3 bases: TGTGCCAGCAGTGAAAGGTGGACAGTAACATATAGCAATCAGCCCCAGCATTTT. Full variable domain (rest looked up from reference TRBV25-1 and TRBJ1-5): EADIYQTPRYLVIGTGKKITLECSQTMGHDKMYWYQQDPGMELHLIHYSYGVNSTEKGDLSSESTVSRIRTEHFPLTLESARPSHTSQYLCASSERWTVTYSNQPQHFGDGTRLSIL.

The chain combines TRBV5-6 with TRBJ1-4, with 9 bases aligning to TRBD1. J was trimmed by 7 bases and V by 0 bases; bases with no gene match: 7. The CDR3 contains 16 residues. CDR1 is SGHDT and CDR2 is YYEEEE in the germline V gene. CDR3 residues: CASSLAMGQGGEKLFF. CDR3 bases: TGTGCCAGCAGCTTGGCCATGGGACAGGGTGGTGAAAAACTGTTTTTT. Looking up the rest from reference TRBV5-6 and TRBJ1-4 gives the full variable domain: DAGVTQSPTHLIKTRGQQVTLRCSPKSGHDTVSWYQQALGQGPQFIFQYYEEEERQRGNFPDRFSGHQFPNYSSELNVNALLLGDSALYLCASSLAMGQGGEKLFFGSGTQLSVL.

The CDR3 nucleotides read TGTGCCAGCAGTTTTTTTAGCAATCAGCCCCAGCATTTT. This gives the protein CASSFFSNQPQHF. The genes are TRBV12-3 or TRBV12-4 and TRBJ1-5, with unresolved D. The CDR3 has 13 amino acids. V shed 3 bases and J shed 0 bases, with 3 bases lying between them.

This clone was counted many times. V is TRBV5-1 and J is TRBJ2-7; maybe TRBD2 (5 bases). Trimming removed 4 bases from V and 7 bases from J, with 21 bases in between. The germline CDR1 and CDR2 sequences are SGHRS and YFSETQ. The CDR3 contains 15 residues. The CDR3 loop reads CASSQRTSTLGEQYF. CDR3 in DNA: TGCGCCAGCAGCCAACGGACTTCGACCCTAGGTGAGCAGTACTTC.

This chain connects TRBV7-6 to TRBJ1-4; the match to TRBD1 covers 8 bases. Germline V gene data show CDR1 as SGHVS and CDR2 as FNYEAQ. This CDR3 is built from 16 residues. The J segment lost 0 bases and the V segment lost 5 bases, leaving 5 bases of the junction unmatched. CDR3: CASSLDRGPTNEKLFF. DNA for the CDR3: TGTGCCAGCAGCCTAGACAGGGGTCCAACTAATGAAAAACTGTTTTTT.

The V and J genes are TRBV7-9 and TRBJ2-6, with a weak D call TRBD1 (5 bases). CDR1 is SEHNR, CDR2 FQNEAQ, per germline (reference sequence). The V end was cut by 4 bases, the J end by 1 base, with 8 bases between. The CDR3 extends over 15 amino acids. CDR3 sequence (DNA): TGTGCCAGCAGCTGGCAGGGTTCTGGGGCCAACGTCCTGACTTTC. Amino acids: CASSWQGSGANVLTF.

The genes are TRBV6-5 and TRBJ2-2; 7 bases align to TRBD1. Germline values: CDR1 MNHEY, CDR2 SVGAGI. The J segment lost 6 bases and the V segment lost 7 bases, leaving 11 bases of the junction unmatched. This CDR3 has 15 amino acids. The DNA for the CDR3 is TGTGCCAGCACTCAACAGGGGCTAGGCGCCGGGGAGCTGTTTTTT. This sequence encodes CASTQQGLGAGELFF.